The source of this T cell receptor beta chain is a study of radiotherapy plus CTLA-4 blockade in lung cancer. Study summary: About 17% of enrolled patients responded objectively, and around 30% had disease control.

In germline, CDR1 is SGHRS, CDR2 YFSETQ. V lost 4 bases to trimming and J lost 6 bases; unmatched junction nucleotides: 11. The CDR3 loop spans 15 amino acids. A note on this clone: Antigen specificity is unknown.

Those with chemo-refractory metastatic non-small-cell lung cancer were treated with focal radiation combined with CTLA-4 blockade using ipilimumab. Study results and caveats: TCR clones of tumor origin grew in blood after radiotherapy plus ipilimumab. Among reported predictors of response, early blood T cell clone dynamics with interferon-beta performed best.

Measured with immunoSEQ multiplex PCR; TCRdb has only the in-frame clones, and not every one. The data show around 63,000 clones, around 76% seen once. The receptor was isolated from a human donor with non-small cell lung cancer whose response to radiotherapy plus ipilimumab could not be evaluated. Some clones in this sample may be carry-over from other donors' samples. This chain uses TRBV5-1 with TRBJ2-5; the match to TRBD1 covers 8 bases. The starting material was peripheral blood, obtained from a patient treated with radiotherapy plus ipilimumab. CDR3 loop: CASSPGQGAGKTQYF. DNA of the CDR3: TGCGCCAGCAGCCCCGGACAGGGCGCTGGGAAGACCCAGTACTTC.